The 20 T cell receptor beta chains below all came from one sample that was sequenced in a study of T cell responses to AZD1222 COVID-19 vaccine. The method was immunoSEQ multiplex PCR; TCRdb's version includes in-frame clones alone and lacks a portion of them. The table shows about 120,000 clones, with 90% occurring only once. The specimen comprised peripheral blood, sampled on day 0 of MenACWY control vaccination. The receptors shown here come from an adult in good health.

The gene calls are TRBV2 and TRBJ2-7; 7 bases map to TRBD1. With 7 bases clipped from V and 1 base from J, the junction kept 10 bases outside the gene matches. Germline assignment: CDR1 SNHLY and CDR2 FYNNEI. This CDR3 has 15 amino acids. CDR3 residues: CASTSTGLVSYEQYF. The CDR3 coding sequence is TGTGCCAGCACTTCGACAGGGCTGGTGTCCTACGAGCAGTACTTC.

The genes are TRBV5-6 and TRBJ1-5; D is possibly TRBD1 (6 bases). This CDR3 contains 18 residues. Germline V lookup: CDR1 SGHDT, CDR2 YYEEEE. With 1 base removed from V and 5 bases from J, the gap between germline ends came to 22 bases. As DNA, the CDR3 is TGTGCCAGCAGCTTGAGGGGGGGATCCCTTAGCACCCATCAGCCCCAGCATTTT. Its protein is CASSLRGGSLSTHQPQHF.

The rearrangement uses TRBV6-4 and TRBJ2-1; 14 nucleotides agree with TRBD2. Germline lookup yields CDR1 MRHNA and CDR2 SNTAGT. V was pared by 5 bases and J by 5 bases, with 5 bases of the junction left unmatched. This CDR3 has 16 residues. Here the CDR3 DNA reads TGTGCCAGCAGTCGGGGACTAGCGGGAGCCAACAATGAGCAGTTCTTC. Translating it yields CASSRGLAGANNEQFF.

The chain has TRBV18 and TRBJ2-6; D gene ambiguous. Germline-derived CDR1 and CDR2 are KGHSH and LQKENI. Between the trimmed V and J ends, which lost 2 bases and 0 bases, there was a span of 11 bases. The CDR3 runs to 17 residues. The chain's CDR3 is CASSPRAQLSGANVLTF. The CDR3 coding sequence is TGTGCCAGCTCACCAAGGGCCCAACTCTCTGGGGCCAACGTCCTGACTTTC. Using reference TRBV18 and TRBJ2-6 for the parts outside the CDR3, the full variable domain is NAGVMQNPRHLVRRRGQEARLRCSPMKGHSHVYWYRQLPEEGLKFMVYLQKENIIDESGMPKERFSAEFPKEGPSILRIQQVVRGDSAAYFCASSPRAQLSGANVLTFGAGSRLTVL.

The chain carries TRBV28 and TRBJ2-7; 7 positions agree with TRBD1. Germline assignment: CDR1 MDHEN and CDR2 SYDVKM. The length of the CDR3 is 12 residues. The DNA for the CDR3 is TGTGCGACCAACAGGGGCTCCTACGAGCAGTACGTC. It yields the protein CATNRGSYEQYV.

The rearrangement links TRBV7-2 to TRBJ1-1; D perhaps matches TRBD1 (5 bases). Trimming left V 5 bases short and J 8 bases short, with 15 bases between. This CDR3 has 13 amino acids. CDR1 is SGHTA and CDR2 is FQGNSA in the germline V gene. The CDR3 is CASSPNLRGEAFF. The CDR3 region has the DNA TGTGCCAGCAGCCCGAACCTGAGGGGAGAAGCTTTCTTT.

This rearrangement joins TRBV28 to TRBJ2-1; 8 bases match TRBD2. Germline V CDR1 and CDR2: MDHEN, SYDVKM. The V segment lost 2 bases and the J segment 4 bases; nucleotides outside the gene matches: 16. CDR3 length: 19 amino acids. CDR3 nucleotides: TGTGCCAGCAGTTTAGGGGGACTAGTGGATTCTGGTCTATACAATGAGCAGTTCTTC. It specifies CASSLGGLVDSGLYNEQFF. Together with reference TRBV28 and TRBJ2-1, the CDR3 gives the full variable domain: DVKVTQSSRYLVKRTGEKVFLECVQDMDHENMFWYRQDPGLGLRLIYFSYDVKMKEKGDIPEGYSVSREKKERFSLILESASTNQTSMYLCASSLGGLVDSGLYNEQFFGPGTRLTVL.

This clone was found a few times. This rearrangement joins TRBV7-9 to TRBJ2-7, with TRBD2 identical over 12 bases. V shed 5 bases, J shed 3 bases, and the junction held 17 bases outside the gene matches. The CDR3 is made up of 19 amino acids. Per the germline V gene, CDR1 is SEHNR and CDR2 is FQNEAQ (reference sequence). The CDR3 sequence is CASSPPLAGGPRLDYEQYF. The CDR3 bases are TGTGCCAGCAGCCCCCCTCTAGCGGGAGGGCCCCGCTTAGACTACGAGCAGTACTTC.

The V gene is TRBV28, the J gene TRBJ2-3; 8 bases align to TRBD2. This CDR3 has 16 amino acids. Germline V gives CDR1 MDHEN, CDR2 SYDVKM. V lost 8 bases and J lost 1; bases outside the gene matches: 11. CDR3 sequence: CASLNGRGPGTDTQYF. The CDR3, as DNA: TGTGCCAGCCTCAACGGGAGGGGACCTGGCACAGATACGCAGTATTTT.

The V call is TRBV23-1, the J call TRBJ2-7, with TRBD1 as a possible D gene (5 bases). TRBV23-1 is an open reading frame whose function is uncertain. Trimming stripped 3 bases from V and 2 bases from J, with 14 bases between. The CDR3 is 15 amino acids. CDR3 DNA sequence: TGCGCCAGCAGTCAGTGTTCCAGGGCAACCTACGAGCAGTACTTC. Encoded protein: CASSQCSRATYEQYF.

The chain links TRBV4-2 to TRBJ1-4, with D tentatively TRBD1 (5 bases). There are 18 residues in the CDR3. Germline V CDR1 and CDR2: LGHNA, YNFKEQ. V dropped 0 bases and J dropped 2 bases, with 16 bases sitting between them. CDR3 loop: CASSQEGYGGGTNEKLFF. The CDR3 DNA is TGTGCCAGCAGCCAAGAGGGGTATGGGGGAGGGACTAATGAAAAACTGTTTTTT.

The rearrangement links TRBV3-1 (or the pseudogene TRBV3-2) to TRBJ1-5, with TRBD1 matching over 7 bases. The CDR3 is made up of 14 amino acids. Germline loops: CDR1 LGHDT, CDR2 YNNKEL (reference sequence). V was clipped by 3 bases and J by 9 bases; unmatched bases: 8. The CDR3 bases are TGTGCCAGCAGCCACGGACAGGATCGGCCGCCCCAGCATTTT. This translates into CASSHGQDRPPQHF.

The CDR3 nucleotides read TGTGCCAGCAGACGTACAGGGGGGGATTATGGCTACACCTTC. Protein product: CASRRTGGDYGYTF. The chain employs TRBV6-5 and TRBJ1-2; 8 positions agree with TRBD1. This CDR3 comprises 14 residues. V lost 6 bases and J lost 5; bases outside the gene matches: 8. Looked up from germline, CDR1 is MNHEY and CDR2 is SVGAGI.

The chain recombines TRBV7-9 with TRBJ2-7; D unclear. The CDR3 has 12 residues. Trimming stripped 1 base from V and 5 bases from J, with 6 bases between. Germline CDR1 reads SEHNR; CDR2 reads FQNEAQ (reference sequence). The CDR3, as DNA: TGTGCCAGCAGCTTAGGGTTCCACGAGCAGTACTTC. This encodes CASSLGFHEQYF.

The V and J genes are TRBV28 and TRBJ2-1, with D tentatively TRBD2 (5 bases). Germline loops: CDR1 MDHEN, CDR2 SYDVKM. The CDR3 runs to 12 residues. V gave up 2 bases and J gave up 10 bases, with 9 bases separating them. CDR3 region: CASSLRTLEQFF. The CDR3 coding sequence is TGTGCCAGCAGTTTACGGACTCTAGAGCAGTTCTTC.

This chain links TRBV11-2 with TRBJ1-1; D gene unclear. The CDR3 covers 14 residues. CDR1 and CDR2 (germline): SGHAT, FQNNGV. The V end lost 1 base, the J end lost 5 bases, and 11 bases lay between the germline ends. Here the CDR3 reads CASSLAGQRTEAFF. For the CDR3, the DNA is TGTGCCAGCAGCTTAGCGGGCCAGAGGACTGAAGCTTTCTTT. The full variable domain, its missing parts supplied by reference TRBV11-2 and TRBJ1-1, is EAGVAQSPRYKIIEKRQSVAFWCNPISGHATLYWYQQILGQGPKLLIQFQNNGVVDDSQLPKDRFSAERLKGVDSTLKIQPAKLEDSAVYLCASSLAGQRTEAFFGQGTRLTVV.

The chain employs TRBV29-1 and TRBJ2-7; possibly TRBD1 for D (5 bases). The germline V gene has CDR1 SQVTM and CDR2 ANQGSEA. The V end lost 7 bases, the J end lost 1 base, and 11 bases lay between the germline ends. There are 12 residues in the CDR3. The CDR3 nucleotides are TGCAGCGCCGAGACAGCTTCCTACGAGCAGTACTTC. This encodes CSAETASYEQYF.

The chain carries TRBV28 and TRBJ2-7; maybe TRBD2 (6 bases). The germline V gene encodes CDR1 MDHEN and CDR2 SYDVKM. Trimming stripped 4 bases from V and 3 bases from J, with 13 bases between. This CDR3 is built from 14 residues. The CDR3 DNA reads TGTGCCAGCAGTTCCCCCGGGAGATTCTACGAGCAGTACTTC. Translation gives CASSSPGRFYEQYF. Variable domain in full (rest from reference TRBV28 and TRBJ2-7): DVKVTQSSRYLVKRTGEKVFLECVQDMDHENMFWYRQDPGLGLRLIYFSYDVKMKEKGDIPEGYSVSREKKERFSLILESASTNQTSMYLCASSSPGRFYEQYFGPGTRLTVT.

CDR3 sequence reads: CASSPPTGVMETQYF. Written as DNA, the CDR3 is TGTGCCAGCAGTCCACCCACAGGGGTGATGGAGACCCAGTACTTC. The chain carries TRBV28 and TRBJ2-5, with 7 bases identical to TRBD1. V shed 5 bases, J shed 5 bases, and the junction held 11 bases outside the gene matches. The CDR3 is 15 amino acids. CDR1 and CDR2 from the germline V gene are MDHEN and SYDVKM.

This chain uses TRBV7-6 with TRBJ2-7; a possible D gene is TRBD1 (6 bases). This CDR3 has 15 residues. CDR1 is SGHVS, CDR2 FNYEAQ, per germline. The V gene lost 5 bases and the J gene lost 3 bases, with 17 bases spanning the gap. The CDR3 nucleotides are TGTGCCAGCAGCAGACCCAACACAGGGATCTACGAGCAGTACGTC. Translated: CASSRPNTGIYEQYV.